The 9 T cell receptor beta chains below all came from one sample that was sequenced in a study of blood T cell repertoires in COVID-19. Profiling relied on immunoSEQ multiplex PCR, and the TCRdb table lists in-frame clones only, not all of them. Among some 42,000 clones listed, about 91% were seen once. Specimen: peripheral blood. The receptors stem from a man in his forties or fifties with active COVID-19.

This chain uses TRBV3-1 (or the pseudogene TRBV3-2) with TRBJ2-7; TRBD1 is a possible D gene (5 bases). Between the trimmed V and J ends, which lost 0 bases and 2 bases, there was a span of 14 bases. This CDR3 contains 16 residues. Germline V lookup: CDR1 LGHDT, CDR2 YNNKEL (reference sequence). The CDR3 sequence is CASSQEKGLLTYEQYF. The CDR3 region has the DNA TGTGCCAGCAGCCAAGAAAAGGGGCTTCTCACCTACGAGCAGTACTTC.

This sequence joins TRBV5-1 and TRBJ1-1, with 7 bases fitting TRBD1. J lost 2 bases, V lost 0 bases, and 4 bases had no gene match. The CDR3 extends over 15 amino acids. CDR1 is SGHRS, CDR2 YFSETQ, per germline. The CDR3 DNA reads as TGCGCCAGCAGCTTGGGGTCAGGGGGAAACACTGAAGCTTTCTTT. Translating it yields CASSLGSGGNTEAFF.

The genes are TRBV7-2 and TRBJ2-1; maybe TRBD2 (6 bases). This CDR3 is 14 amino acids long. Per the germline V gene, CDR1 is SGHTA and CDR2 is FQGNSA. With 8 bases removed from V and 8 bases from J, the gap between germline ends came to 19 bases. CDR3 protein: CASAPFAGPHEQFF. In DNA, the CDR3 is TGTGCCAGCGCTCCTTTCGCGGGACCCCATGAGCAGTTCTTC.

The gene calls are TRBV9 and TRBJ2-3; 7 bases line up with TRBD1. CDR1 and CDR2 (germline): SGDLS, YYNGEE. Trimming took 0 bases from V and 5 from J; bases not matched to a gene: 9. This CDR3 is built from 16 residues. As DNA, the CDR3 is TGTGCCAGCAGCGTAGCTGTGAGGGGGCTGGGAGATACGCAGTATTTT. Amino acid sequence: CASSVAVRGLGDTQYF.

The chain is built from TRBV3-1 (or the pseudogene TRBV3-2) and TRBJ1-6; D remains ambiguous. The CDR3 runs 17 residues. Germline V gene lookup returns CDR1 LGHDT and CDR2 YNNKEL (reference sequence). Trimming took off 7 bases at V and 0 bases at J, with 16 bases between the two ends. CDR3 in DNA: TGTGCCAGCACCGTATCTCGATCGAGCTCCTATAATTCACCCCTCCACTTT. Translation gives CASTVSRSSSYNSPLHF.

This clone has just a few counts. The rearrangement uses TRBV6-5 and TRBJ1-6; weak D call: TRBD1 (5 bases). Germline assignment: CDR1 MNHEY and CDR2 SVGAGI. Trimming took 2 bases from V and 9 from J, leaving 11 bases between them. This CDR3 spans 14 amino acids. The CDR3 sequence is CASSYQGDSSPLHF. In DNA form, the CDR3 reads TGTGCCAGCAGTTACCAGGGCGATAGTTCACCCCTCCACTTT.

The V call is TRBV5-1, the J call TRBJ2-7; D may be TRBD1 (5 bases). In germline, CDR1 is SGHRS, CDR2 YFSETQ. This CDR3 is 16 amino acids long. V lost 0 bases, J lost 3 bases, and 16 bases lay in between. CDR3 DNA: TGCGCCAGCAGCTTGGCCCAGGGTCCGCAAGGCTACGAGCAGTACTTC. This codes for CASSLAQGPQGYEQYF.

The chain combines TRBV6-1 with TRBJ2-2, with a weak D call TRBD2 (5 bases). This CDR3 contains 16 residues. The V gene's germline CDR1 is MNHNS and CDR2 SASEGT. Trimming took off 2 bases at V and 2 bases at J, with 12 bases between the two ends. CDR3 sequence reads: CASSEIGTGNTGELFF. Here the CDR3 DNA reads TGTGCCAGCAGTGAAATCGGTACGGGAAACACCGGGGAGCTGTTTTTT.

The rearrangement joins TRBV29-1 to TRBJ2-7, with 10 bases lining up with TRBD1. Germline-derived CDR1 and CDR2 are SQVTM and ANQGSEA. The CDR3 has 12 residues. Unmatched junction bases numbered 6, after V lost 4 bases and J lost 9 bases. Here the CDR3 DNA reads TGCAGCGTTGTGGGGACAGGGGTTGGGCAGTACTTC. It encodes CSVVGTGVGQYF.